The clone carrying this TCR beta chain has a handful of counts. The authors produced TCR alpha and TCR beta cDNA libraries with sample barcodes and UMIs by 5'RACE using constant-segment primers. TCRdb reprocessed the 5' RACE reads with MiXCR, giving one entry per CDR3 protein. Of roughly 170,000 distinct CDR3 sequences listed, about 22% are singletons. Germline V gene sequence: CDR1 SGHDT, CDR2 YYEEEE. The CDR3 is made up of 13 amino acids. V was clipped by 4 bases and J by 5 bases, with 12 bases between them. The data were taken from a study of T-cell memory formation after mild COVID-19. The TCR comes from an adult woman who had mild COVID-19 (a few samples of this study predate the infection). Cell type and time point are not known. The sequenced sample was PBMCs or a T cell subset sorted from them (not recorded which). This chain joins TRBV5-6 and TRBJ1-1, with D possibly matching TRBD1 (6 bases). The CDR3 spells CASSPTGYTEAFF. The CDR3 region has the DNA TGTGCCAGCAGCCCCACAGGGTATACTGAAGCTTTCTTT.